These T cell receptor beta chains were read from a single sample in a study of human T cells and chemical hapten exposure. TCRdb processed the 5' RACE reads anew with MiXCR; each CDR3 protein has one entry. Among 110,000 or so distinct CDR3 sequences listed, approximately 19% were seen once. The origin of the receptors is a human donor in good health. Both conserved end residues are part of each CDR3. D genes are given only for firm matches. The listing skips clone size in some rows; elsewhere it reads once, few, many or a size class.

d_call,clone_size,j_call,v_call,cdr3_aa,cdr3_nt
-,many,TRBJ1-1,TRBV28,CASRSDTRAWNTEAFF,TGTGCCAGCAGATCCGATACCAGAGCCTGGAACACTGAAGCTTTCTTT
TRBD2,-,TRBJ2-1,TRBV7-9,CASSPGTSGSPTYNEQFF,TGTGCCAGCAGCCCCGGGACTAGCGGGAGCCCCACCTACAATGAGCAGTTCTTC
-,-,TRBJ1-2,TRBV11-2,CASSLARADGYTF,TGTGCCAGCAGCTTAGCGCGGGCTGATGGCTACACCTTC
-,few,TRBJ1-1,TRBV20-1,CSASATMNTEAFF,TGCAGTGCTAGCGCTACTATGAACACTGAAGCTTTCTTT
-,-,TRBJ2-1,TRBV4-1,CASSHPLRGNEQFF,TGCGCCAGCAGCCACCCGCTAAGGGGGAATGAGCAGTTCTTC
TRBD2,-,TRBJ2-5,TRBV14,CASSTSAQRETQYF,TGTGCCAGCAGCACTAGCGCCCAGAGGGAGACCCAGTACTTC
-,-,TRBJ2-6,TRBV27,CASSLSPDSSGANVLTF,TGTGCCAGCAGTTTATCGCCGGATAGCTCTGGGGCCAACGTCCTGACTTTC
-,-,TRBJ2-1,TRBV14,CASSPGRKQFF,TGTGCCAGCAGCCCCGGACGTAAGCAGTTCTTC
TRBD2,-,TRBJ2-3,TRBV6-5,CASSLGLAGDTQYF,TGTGCCAGCAGTTTGGGACTAGCGGGAGATACGCAGTATTTT
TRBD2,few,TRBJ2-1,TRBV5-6,CASSLVPSGLSYNEQFF,TGTGCCAGCAGCTTGGTCCCTAGCGGGCTCTCCTACAATGAGCAGTTCTTC
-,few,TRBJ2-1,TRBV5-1,CASSSTRGNEQFF,TGCGCCAGCAGCTCTACTAGGGGCAATGAGCAGTTCTTC
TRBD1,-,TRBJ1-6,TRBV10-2,CASSEWSGGNSPLHF,TGCGCCAGCAGTGAATGGTCAGGGGGTAATTCACCCCTCCACTTT
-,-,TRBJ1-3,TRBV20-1,CSASRTVAGNTIYF,TGCAGTGCGAGTCGGACAGTAGCCGGAAACACCATATATTTT
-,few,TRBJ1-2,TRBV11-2,CASSLDVVNYGYTF,TGTGCCAGCAGCTTAGACGTGGTCAACTATGGCTACACCTTC
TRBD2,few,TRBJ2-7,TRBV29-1,CSVGTSGSYEQYF,TGCAGCGTTGGTACTAGCGGGAGCTACGAGCAGTACTTC
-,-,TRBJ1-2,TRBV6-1,CASSETRTGYTF,TGTGCCAGCAGTGAAACCCGGACAGGCTACACCTTC
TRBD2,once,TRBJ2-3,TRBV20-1,CSAALAGSTDTQYF,TGCAGTGCGGCATTAGCGGGAAGCACAGATACGCAGTATTTT
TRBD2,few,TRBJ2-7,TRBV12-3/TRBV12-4,CASSLNSLAGARGQYF,TGTGCCAGCAGTTTAAACTCGCTAGCGGGAGCCCGGGGGCAGTACTTC
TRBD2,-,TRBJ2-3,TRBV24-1,CATSDRTSGLTDTQYF,TGTGCCACCAGTGATCGGACTAGCGGATTAACAGATACGCAGTATTTT
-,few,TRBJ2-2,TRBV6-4,CASSDRGGGMTGELFF,TGTGCCAGCAGTGACCGTGGAGGGGGCATGACCGGGGAGCTGTTTTTT
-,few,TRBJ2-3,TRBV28,CASTTSGAYTDTQYF,TGTGCCAGCACCACCTCCGGGGCCTACACAGATACGCAGTATTTT
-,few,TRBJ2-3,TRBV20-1,CSEVVADTQYF,TGCAGTGAAGTCGTGGCAGATACGCAGTATTTT
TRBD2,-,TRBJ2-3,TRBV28,CASTGLAGKSGDTQYF,TGTGCCTCCACGGGGCTAGCGGGGAAATCGGGGGATACGCAGTATTTT
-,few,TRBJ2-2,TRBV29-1,CSVLTGSANTGELFF,TGCAGCGTTCTTACAGGGTCCGCGAACACCGGGGAGCTGTTTTTT
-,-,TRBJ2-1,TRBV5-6,CASSFGVLRHGEQFF,TGTGCCAGCAGCTTCGGGGTCCTGCGCCACGGTGAGCAGTTCTTC
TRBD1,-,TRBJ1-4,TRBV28,CASSPGGQGGEKLFF,TGTGCCAGCAGCCCCGGCGGACAGGGCGGAGAAAAACTGTTTTTT
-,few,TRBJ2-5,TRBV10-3,CAISEPQETQYF,TGTGCCATCAGTGAGCCCCAAGAGACCCAGTACTTC